This T cell receptor (beta chain) was recorded in a study of cytomegalovirus exposure and HLA in healthy donors. V was pared by 0 bases and J by 8 bases, with 22 bases between. Germline lookup yields CDR1 LGHNA and CDR2 YSLEER. The CDR3 has 18 residues. Study observations and caveats: Accurate prediction of HLA-A and HLA-B alleles (for most subjects) was reportedly achieved from TCR beta sequences. Later analysis found that TCR beta chains associated with HLA were more clonally expanded than other, equally common chains.

In this sample, this clone turned up once. Its specificity is unknown. PCR used 60 Vbeta primers and 13 Jbeta primers. The repertoire was sequenced with immunoSEQ multiplex PCR; TCRdb's copy has only in-frame clones and lacks some. Here the sample spans approximately 110,000 clones, about 79% being singletons. The sequence came from a man in his fifties in good health and CMV-seronegative. The sample consisted of PBMCs. The chain is built from TRBV4-3 and TRBJ1-4, with D perhaps TRBD1 (5 bases). CDR3 in amino acids: CASSQDWRGSSATEKLFF. For the CDR3, the DNA is TGCGCCAGCAGCCAAGATTGGAGGGGCTCGTCTGCCACGGAAAAACTGTTTTTT.